The 7 T cell receptor beta chains in this list originate from one sample, sequenced in a study of blood T cells in healthy people across ages. Primed by a sample-barcoded 5' primer and a J-beta primer mix, a second PCR proceeded for about 6 to 11 cycles. TCRdb redid the calling of the 5' RACE reads with MiXCR, one entry per CDR3 protein. The data hold some 1.6 million distinct CDR3 sequences, with about 31% observed a single time. The sample taken for sequencing was blood. These receptors all stem from a woman aged 25 to 39 in good health.

This sequence joins TRBV12-3 or TRBV12-4 and TRBJ2-2; perhaps TRBD1 as D (5 bases). CDR3 size: 13 residues. V lost 7 bases to trimming and J lost 7 bases, with 13 bases between them. CDR3 nucleotides: TGTGCCAGCACGGGCAGGGCGAGCGGGGAGCTGTTTTTT. Its translation is CASTGRASGELFF.

This clonotype has a count of ten or more. The rearrangement uses TRBV7-2 and TRBJ1-2; D is possibly TRBD1 (5 bases). In germline, CDR1 is SGHTA, CDR2 FQGNSA. V was trimmed by 5 bases and J by 6 bases, leaving 16 bases between them. The CDR3 spans 14 residues. The CDR3 bases are TGTGCCAGCAGCCTTAATAGGGGAGAGGATGGCTACACCTTC. Translating gives CASSLNRGEDGYTF.

This clonotype was seen many times. The CDR3 is CASSQPTRQETQYF. Written as DNA, the CDR3 is TGCGCCAGCAGCCAACCGACACGGCAAGAGACCCAGTACTTC. V gene TRBV4-1 combines with J gene TRBJ2-5; no reliable D call. V was clipped by 2 bases and J by 2 bases, with 9 bases between them. CDR1 MGHRA and CDR2 YSYEKL come from the germline V gene. The CDR3 runs 14 residues.

Of note for this clonotype: The conserved phenylalanine or tryptophan normally closing the CDR3 is absent here, so this likely arose from a read error. This chain uses TRBV12-3 or TRBV12-4 with TRBJ2-1, with 10 positions matching TRBD1. The CDR3 covers 14 residues. With V trimmed by 6 bases and J by 5 bases, 4 bases remained unmatched. The CDR3, as DNA: TGTGCCAGCAGCATGGACAGGGGGGACAATGAGCAGTTCCTC. Its translation: CASSMDRGDNEQFL.

With respect to this clonotype: At one end the junction does not follow the germline gene, possibly because of a read error. V and J are TRBV4-1 and TRBJ2-7, with D maybe TRBD2 (7 bases). Germline V lookup: CDR1 MGHRA, CDR2 YSYEKL. The CDR3 loop spans 16 amino acids. CDR3 bases: TGCGCCGGCAGCCAAGAAGGCGGGGGCGCGGTCTACGAGCAGTACTTC. Amino acids: CAGSQEGGGAVYEQYF.

The chain recombines TRBV7-3 with TRBJ2-2; D gene uncertain. Between the trimmed V and J ends, which lost 5 bases and 5 bases, there was a span of 12 bases. CDR1 is SGHTA and CDR2 is FQGTGA in the germline V gene. The CDR3 covers 14 residues. This chain's CDR3 is CASSPTDATGELFF. CDR3 DNA sequence: TGTGCCAGCAGCCCCACGGACGCGACCGGGGAGCTGTTTTTT.

This chain uses TRBV15 with TRBJ2-3; no firm D call. The CDR3 is 15 amino acids. The V end was cut by 4 bases, the J end by 4 bases, with 15 bases between. Germline CDR1 is LNHNV and CDR2 is YYDKDF (reference sequence). CDR3 DNA: TGTGCCACCAGCATAAGTCACGGGCAGGCAGATACGCAGTATTTT. Translating gives CATSISHGQADTQYF.